This T cell receptor (beta chain) was documented in a study of blood T cell repertoires in COVID-19. Study-wide background: Italy, Spain and the United States were the sources of the convalescent and acute COVID-19 samples. PBMCs, B-cell-depleted T cells, or T cells were the source of the cDNA or gDNA that made up the material.

Trimming took 4 bases from V and 6 from J; bases not matched to a gene: 7. Germline CDR1 KGHDR, CDR2 SFDVKD. This CDR3 is built from 15 residues. Authors' data handling: Scientists estimated how many nucleated cells there were by amplifying reference gene primers. The table came from immunoSEQ multiplex PCR; TCRdb's copy has only in-frame clones and leaves some out. That table is the source of V, J and clone size, and D and trimming were worked out from the DNA. The sample yields approximately 85,000 clones, over 85% seen once. Sequenced sample: peripheral blood. The TCR sequence derives from a man aged 50 or older with acute or convalescent COVID-19. The V call is TRBV24-1, the J call TRBJ2-3; TRBD1 aligns across 9 bases. CDR3 in DNA: TGTGCCACCAGTGACCCGGGACAGGGCAAGGATACGCAGTATTTT. It yields the protein CATSDPGQGKDTQYF.